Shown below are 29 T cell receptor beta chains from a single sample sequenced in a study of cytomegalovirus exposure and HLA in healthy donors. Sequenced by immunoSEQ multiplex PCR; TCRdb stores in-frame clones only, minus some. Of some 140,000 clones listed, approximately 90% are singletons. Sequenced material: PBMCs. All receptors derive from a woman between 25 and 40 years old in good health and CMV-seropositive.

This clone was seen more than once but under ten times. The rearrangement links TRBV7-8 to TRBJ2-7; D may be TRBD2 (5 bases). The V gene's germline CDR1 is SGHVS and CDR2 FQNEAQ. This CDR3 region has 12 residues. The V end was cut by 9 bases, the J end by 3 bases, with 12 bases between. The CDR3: CASATRGYEQYF. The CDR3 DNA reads TGTGCCAGTGCAACCCGGGGCTACGAGCAGTACTTC.

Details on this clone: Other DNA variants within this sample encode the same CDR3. CDR3 nucleotide sequence: TGTGCCAGCAGTTTAAGCGGGGGCGCGTACAATGAGCAGTTCTTC. This sequence encodes CASSLSGGAYNEQFF. J is TRBJ2-1 and V is TRBV27; TRBD2 matches at 8 bases. Trimming cost V 2 bases and J 4 bases; bases outside gene matches: 4. The CDR3 length is 15 residues. Germline assignment: CDR1 MNHEY and CDR2 SMNVEV (reference sequence).

CDR3: CASSLRQTPQETQYF. The CDR3 bases are TGTGCCAGCAGCCTCCGACAGACACCCCAAGAGACCCAGTACTTC. V is TRBV28 and J is TRBJ2-5, with a weak D call TRBD1 (5 bases). Germline CDR1 and CDR2: MDHEN and SYDVKM. CDR3 length: 15 amino acids. The V end lost 6 bases, the J end lost 1 base, and 15 bases lay between the germline ends.

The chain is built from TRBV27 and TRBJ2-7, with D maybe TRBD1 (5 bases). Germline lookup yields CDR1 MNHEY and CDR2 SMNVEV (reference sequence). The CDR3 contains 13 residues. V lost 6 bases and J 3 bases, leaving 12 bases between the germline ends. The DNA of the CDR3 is TGTGCCAGCAGGCTGCTCCAGGGCTACGAGCAGTACTTC. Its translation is CASRLLQGYEQYF.

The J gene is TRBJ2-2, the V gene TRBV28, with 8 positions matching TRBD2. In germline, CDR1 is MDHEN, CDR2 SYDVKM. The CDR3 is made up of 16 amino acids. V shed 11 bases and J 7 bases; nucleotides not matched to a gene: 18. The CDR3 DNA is TGTGCCGCCAACCCCGCCGGGACTAGTATCGTCGGGGAGCTGTTTTTT. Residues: CAANPAGTSIVGELFF.

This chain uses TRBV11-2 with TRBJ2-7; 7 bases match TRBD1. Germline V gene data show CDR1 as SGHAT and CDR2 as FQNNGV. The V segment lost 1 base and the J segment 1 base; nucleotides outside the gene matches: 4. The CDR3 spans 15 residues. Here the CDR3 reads CASSLAQGESYEQYF. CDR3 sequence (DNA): TGTGCCAGCAGCTTAGCTCAGGGGGAGTCCTACGAGCAGTACTTC. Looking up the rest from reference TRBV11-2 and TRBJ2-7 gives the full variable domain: EAGVAQSPRYKIIEKRQSVAFWCNPISGHATLYWYQQILGQGPKLLIQFQNNGVVDDSQLPKDRFSAERLKGVDSTLKIQPAKLEDSAVYLCASSLAQGESYEQYFGPGTRLTVT.

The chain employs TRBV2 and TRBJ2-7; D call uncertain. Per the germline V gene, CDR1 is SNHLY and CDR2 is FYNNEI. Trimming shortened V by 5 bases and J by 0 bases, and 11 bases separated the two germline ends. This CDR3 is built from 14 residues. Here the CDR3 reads CASSKTRNSYEQYF. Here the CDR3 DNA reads TGTGCCAGCAGTAAGACGAGGAACTCCTACGAGCAGTACTTC.

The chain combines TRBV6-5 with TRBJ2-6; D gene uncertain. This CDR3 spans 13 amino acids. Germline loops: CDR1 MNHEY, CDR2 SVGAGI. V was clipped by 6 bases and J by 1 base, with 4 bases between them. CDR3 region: CASRESGANVLTF. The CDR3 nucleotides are TGTGCCAGCAGAGAGTCTGGGGCCAACGTCCTGACTTTC.

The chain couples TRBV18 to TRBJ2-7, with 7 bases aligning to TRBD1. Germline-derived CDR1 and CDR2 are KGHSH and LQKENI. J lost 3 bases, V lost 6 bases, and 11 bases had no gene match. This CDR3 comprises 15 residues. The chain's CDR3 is CASSRPGQSFYEQYF. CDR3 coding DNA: TGTGCCAGCTCGCGACCGGGACAGAGTTTCTACGAGCAGTACTTC.

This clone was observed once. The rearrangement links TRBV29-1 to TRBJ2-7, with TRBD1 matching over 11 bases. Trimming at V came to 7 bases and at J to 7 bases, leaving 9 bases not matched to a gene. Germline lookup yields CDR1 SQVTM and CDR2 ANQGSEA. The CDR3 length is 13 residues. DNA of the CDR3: TGCAGCGCCGCCCATGGGACAGGGGGTGAGCAGTACTTC. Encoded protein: CSAAHGTGGEQYF.

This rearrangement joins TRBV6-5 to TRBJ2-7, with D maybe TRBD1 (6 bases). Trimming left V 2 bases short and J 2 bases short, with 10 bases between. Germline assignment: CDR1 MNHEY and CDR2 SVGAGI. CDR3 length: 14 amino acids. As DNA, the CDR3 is TGTGCCAGCAGTTACGGGCAGGGGACCTACGAGCAGTACTTC. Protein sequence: CASSYGQGTYEQYF.

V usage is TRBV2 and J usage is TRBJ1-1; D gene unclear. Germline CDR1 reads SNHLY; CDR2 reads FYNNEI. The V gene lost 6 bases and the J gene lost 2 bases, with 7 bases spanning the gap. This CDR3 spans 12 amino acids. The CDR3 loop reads CASSTENTEAFF. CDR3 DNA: TGTGCCAGCAGCACAGAAAACACTGAAGCTTTCTTT.

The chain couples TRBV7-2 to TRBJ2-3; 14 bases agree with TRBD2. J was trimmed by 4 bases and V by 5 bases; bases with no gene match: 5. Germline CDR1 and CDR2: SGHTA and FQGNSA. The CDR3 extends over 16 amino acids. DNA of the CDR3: TGTGCCAGCAGCCTGACTAGCGGGAGGGTCGCAGATACGCAGTATTTT. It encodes CASSLTSGRVADTQYF.

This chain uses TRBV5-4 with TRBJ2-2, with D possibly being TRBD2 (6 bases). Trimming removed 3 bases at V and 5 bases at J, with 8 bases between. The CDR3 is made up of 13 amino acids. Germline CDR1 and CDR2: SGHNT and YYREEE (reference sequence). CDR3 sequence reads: CASSSRDTGELFF. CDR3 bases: TGTGCCAGCAGCTCGCGGGATACCGGGGAGCTGTTTTTT.

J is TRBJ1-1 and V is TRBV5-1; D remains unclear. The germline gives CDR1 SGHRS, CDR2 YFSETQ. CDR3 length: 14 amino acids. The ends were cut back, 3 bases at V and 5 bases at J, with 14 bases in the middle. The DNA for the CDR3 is TGCGCCAGCAGCTCAAGCAGTGGAGGGACTGAAGCTTTCTTT. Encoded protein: CASSSSSGGTEAFF.

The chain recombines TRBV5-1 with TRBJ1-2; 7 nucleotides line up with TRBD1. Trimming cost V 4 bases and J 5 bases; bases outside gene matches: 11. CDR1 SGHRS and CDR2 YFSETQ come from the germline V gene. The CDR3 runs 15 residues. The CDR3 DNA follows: TGCGCCAGCAGCGACCCGACAGGGCCCCCATATGGCTACACCTTC. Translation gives CASSDPTGPPYGYTF.

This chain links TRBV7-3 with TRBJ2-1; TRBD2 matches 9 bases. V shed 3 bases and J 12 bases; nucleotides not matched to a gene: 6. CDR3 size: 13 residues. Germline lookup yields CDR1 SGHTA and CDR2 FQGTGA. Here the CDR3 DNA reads TGTGCCAGCAGCTTTGGCGGGAGGGGGTGGCAGTTCTTC. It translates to CASSFGGRGWQFF.

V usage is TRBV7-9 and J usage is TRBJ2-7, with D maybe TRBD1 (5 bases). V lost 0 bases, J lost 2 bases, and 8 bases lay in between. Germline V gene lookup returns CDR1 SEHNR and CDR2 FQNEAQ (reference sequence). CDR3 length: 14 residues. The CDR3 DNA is TGTGCCAGCAGCTTAGCGCACAGGACCTACGAGCAGTACTTC. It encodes CASSLAHRTYEQYF.

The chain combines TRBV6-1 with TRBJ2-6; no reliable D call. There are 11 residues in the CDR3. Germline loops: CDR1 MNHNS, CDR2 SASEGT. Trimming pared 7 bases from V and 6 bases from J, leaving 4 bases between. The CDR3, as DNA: TGTGCCAGCACCCAGGCCAACGTCCTGACTTTC. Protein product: CASTQANVLTF.

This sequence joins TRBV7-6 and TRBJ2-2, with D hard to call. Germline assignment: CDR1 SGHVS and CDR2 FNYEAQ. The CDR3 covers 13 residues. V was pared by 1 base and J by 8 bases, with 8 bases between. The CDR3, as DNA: TGTGCCAGCAGCTTAGAGAGTTGGGGGGAGCTGTTTTTT. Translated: CASSLESWGELFF.

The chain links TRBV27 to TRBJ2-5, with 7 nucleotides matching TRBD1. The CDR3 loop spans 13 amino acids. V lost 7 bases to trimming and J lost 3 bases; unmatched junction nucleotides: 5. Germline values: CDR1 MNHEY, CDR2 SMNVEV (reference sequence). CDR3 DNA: TGTGCCAGCAACTCCGGGACAGAAGAGACCCAGTACTTC. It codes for CASNSGTEETQYF.

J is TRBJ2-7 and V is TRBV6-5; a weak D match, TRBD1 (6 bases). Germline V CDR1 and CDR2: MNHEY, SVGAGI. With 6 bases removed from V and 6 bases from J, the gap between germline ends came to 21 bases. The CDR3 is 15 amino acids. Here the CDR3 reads CASSPSAGVIIEQYF. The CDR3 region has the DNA TGTGCCAGCAGCCCCTCGGCAGGGGTAATCATCGAGCAGTACTTC.

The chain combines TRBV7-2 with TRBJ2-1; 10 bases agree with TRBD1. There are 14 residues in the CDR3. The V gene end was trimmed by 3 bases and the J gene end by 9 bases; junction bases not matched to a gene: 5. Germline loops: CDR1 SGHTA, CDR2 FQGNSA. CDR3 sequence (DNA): TGTGCCAGCAGCTTCGGGACAGGGGATCGTGAGCAGTTCTTC. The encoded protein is CASSFGTGDREQFF.

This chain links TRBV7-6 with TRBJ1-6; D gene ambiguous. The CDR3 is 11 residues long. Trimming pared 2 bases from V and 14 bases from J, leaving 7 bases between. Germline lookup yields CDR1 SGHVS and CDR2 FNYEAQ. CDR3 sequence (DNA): TGTGCCAGCAGCTTATTCGGGTCCCTCCACTTT. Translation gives CASSLFGSLHF.

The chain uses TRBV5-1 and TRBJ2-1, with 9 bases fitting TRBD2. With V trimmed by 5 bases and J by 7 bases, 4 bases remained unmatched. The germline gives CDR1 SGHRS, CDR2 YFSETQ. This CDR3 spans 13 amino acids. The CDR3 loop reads CASRNSGSNEQFF. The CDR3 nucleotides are TGCGCCAGCAGAAATAGCGGGAGTAATGAGCAGTTCTTC.

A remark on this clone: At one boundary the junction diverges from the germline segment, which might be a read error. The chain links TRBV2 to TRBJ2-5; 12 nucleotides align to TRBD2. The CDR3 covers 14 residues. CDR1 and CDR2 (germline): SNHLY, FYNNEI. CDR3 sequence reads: CGSGATSGGETQYF. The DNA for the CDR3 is TGTGGCAGCGGGGCGACTAGCGGGGGAGAGACCCAGTACTTC.

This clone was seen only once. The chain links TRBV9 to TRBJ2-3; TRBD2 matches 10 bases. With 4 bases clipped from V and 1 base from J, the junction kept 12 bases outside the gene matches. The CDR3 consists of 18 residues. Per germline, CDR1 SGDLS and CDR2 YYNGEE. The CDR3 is CASSHAIAGGGGTDTQYF. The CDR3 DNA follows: TGTGCCAGCAGCCACGCAATAGCGGGAGGCGGGGGCACAGATACGCAGTATTTT.

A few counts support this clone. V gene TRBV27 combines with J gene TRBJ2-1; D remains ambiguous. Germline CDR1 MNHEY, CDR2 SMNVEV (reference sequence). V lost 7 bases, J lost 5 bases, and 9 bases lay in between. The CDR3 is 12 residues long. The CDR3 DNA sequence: TGTGCCAGCAATAGTTTGCACAATGAGCAGTTCTTC. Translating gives CASNSLHNEQFF.

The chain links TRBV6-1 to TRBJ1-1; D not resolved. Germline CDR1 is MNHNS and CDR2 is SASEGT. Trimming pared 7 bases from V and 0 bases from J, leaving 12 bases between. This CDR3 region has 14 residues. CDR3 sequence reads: CASNPGRLNTEAFF. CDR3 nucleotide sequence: TGTGCCAGCAACCCGGGGAGACTGAACACTGAAGCTTTCTTT.